The 13 T cell receptor beta chains below were found in one sample sequenced in a study of PD-1 blockade in classical Hodgkin lymphoma. The data were produced by immunoSEQ multiplex PCR, yet TCRdb's version contains in-frame clones alone and is incomplete. The sample has roughly 29,000 clones; less than 80% are singletons. The time point: cycle 4 day 1 (C4D1), after five to seven weeks of nivolumab. All the patients suffered relapse after autologous stem cell transplantation, and brentuximab vedotin exposure differed. Magnetic negative selection was used to purify CD4+ T cells from PBMCs that had been thawed. The source material was CD4+ T cells from blood, sampled before the fourth cycle of nivolumab. These receptors were collected from a human donor with classical Hodgkin lymphoma.

The chain recombines TRBV2 with TRBJ2-6, with D maybe TRBD1 (5 bases). Trimming removed 1 base from V and 2 bases from J, with 12 bases in between. The CDR3 has 17 amino acids. The V gene's germline CDR1 is SNHLY and CDR2 FYNNEI. The CDR3 here is CASSEGGRSTGANVLTF. The CDR3 DNA reads as TGTGCCAGCAGTGAAGGGGGCCGCTCCACTGGGGCCAACGTCCTGACTTTC.

The CDR3 sequence is CASSVAGQETQYF. CDR3 nucleotide sequence: TGTGCCAGCAGTGTGGCAGGGCAAGAGACCCAGTACTTC. This sequence joins TRBV6-1 and TRBJ2-5, with D possibly matching TRBD1 (5 bases). CDR1 is MNHNS, CDR2 SASEGT, per germline. Trimming removed 4 bases at V and 2 bases at J, with 8 bases between. This CDR3 comprises 13 residues.

The chain joins TRBV7-9 to TRBJ2-5; D gene unclear. V was cut by 3 bases and J by 2 bases, with 10 bases left in between. This CDR3 spans 14 amino acids. Germline-derived CDR1 and CDR2 are SEHNR and FQNEAQ (reference sequence). The CDR3 reads CASSFRVGQETQYF. In DNA, the CDR3 is TGTGCCAGCAGCTTCCGGGTCGGACAAGAGACCCAGTACTTC.

Regarding this clone: One junction end disagrees with the germline gene, perhaps due to a read error. V usage is TRBV29-1 and J usage is TRBJ1-4; D unclear. The CDR3 sequence is 11 residues long. Germline CDR1 reads SQVTM; CDR2 reads ANQGSEA. This CDR3 is CSVEGTFGRIF. Written as DNA, the CDR3 is TGCAGCGTTGAAGGTACCTTTGGCAGAATTTTT.

The rearrangement links TRBV7-2 to TRBJ2-1; D may be TRBD2 (5 bases). This CDR3 comprises 15 residues. V lost 0 bases and J lost 4, with 10 bases in between. From germline, CDR1 is SGHTA and CDR2 FQGNSA. The CDR3 is CASSLARGRYNEQFF. CDR3 in DNA: TGTGCCAGCAGCTTAGCCAGAGGGCGGTACAATGAGCAGTTCTTC.

The CDR3 spells CASSFGQLGQPQHF. The CDR3 bases are TGTGCCAGCAGCTTCGGGCAGTTAGGGCAGCCCCAGCATTTT. This sequence joins TRBV7-9 and TRBJ1-5; D is uncertain. CDR1 and CDR2 from the germline V gene are SEHNR and FQNEAQ (reference sequence). The V and J ends lost 3 bases and 7 bases respectively, with 13 bases between them. The CDR3 totals 14 residues.

This clone was found a few times. This rearrangement joins TRBV7-9 to TRBJ1-2; the match to TRBD1 covers 8 bases. Germline V gives CDR1 SEHNR, CDR2 FQNEAQ (reference sequence). The CDR3 loop spans 14 amino acids. The V segment lost 5 bases and the J segment 8 bases; nucleotides outside the gene matches: 10. This chain's CDR3 is CASSPDDRGQGYTF. The CDR3 nucleotides read TGTGCCAGCAGCCCGGACGACAGGGGCCAGGGCTACACCTTC.

The V and J genes are TRBV1 and TRBJ2-7; TRBD2, as called in the table, went unchecked against the DNA. TRBV1 has pseudogene status. The CDR3 consists of 21 residues. CDR3 sequence reads: CTSSQEVRGLAGGRCVCEQYF. CDR3 nucleotides: TGCACCAGCAGCCAAGAGGTAAGGGGACTAGCGGGGGGGCGTTGTGTCTGCGAGCAGTACTTC.

The chain carries TRBV7-9 and TRBJ2-5; TRBD1 aligns across 7 bases. Judging by the DNA end, TRBJ2-7 fits better; the J call may be wrong. CDR1 SEHNR and CDR2 FQNEAQ come from the germline V gene (reference sequence). The CDR3 is 15 amino acids. DNA of the CDR3: TGTGCCAGCAGCCACACGGACAGGCGAAACTACGAGCAGTACTTC. It translates to CASSHTDRRNYEQYF.

The chain uses TRBV18 and TRBJ1-6; maybe TRBD1 (6 bases). The CDR3 sequence is 17 residues long. The V gene lost 6 bases and the J gene lost 7 bases, with 22 bases spanning the gap. Germline CDR1 and CDR2: KGHSH and LQKENI. The CDR3: CASSRRPLAGANSPLHF. DNA of the CDR3: TGTGCCAGCTCCCGAAGACCTCTAGCGGGGGCGAATTCACCCCTCCACTTT.

The chain combines TRBV27 with TRBJ2-3; D possibly corresponds to TRBD2 (5 bases). The ends were cut back, 4 bases at V and 6 bases at J, with 17 bases in the middle. CDR1 and CDR2 from the germline V gene are MNHEY and SMNVEV (reference sequence). The CDR3 spans 15 residues. In nucleotides, the CDR3 is TGTGCCAGCAGTTATAGCCCCTCGGGCGGGGATACGCAGTATTTT. Its protein product is CASSYSPSGGDTQYF.

This clone was recorded a few times. The rearrangement joins TRBV5-4 to TRBJ1-5; 7 bases align to TRBD1. V shed 4 bases, J shed 4 bases, and the junction held 5 bases outside the gene matches. This CDR3 spans 14 amino acids. Looked up from germline, CDR1 is SGHNT and CDR2 is YYREEE (reference sequence). As DNA, the CDR3 is TGTGCCAGCAGCCGACGGGACAGTAATCAGCCCCAGCATTTT. Its protein is CASSRRDSNQPQHF. The variable domain in full, with the rest retrieved from reference TRBV5-4 and TRBJ1-5, is ETGVTQSPTHLIKTRGQQVTLRCSSQSGHNTVSWYQQALGQGPQFIFQYYREEENGRGNFPPRFSGLQFPNYSSELNVNALELDDSALYLCASSRRDSNQPQHFGDGTRLSIL.

The chain is built from TRBV10-3 and TRBJ2-7; D remains unclear. Germline V gene sequence: CDR1 ENHRY, CDR2 SYGVKD. Trimming cost V 4 bases and J 6 bases, with 13 bases left between them. This CDR3 contains 13 residues. The CDR3 loop is CAISVPSLGEQYF. In DNA, the CDR3 is TGTGCCATCAGTGTGCCCAGCCTGGGCGAGCAGTACTTC.